This is a list of T cell receptor beta chains from one sample in a study of neurological immune-mediated disorders. Each CDR3 protein is one row after TCRdb ran MiXCR on the 5' RACE reads. Among some 66,000 distinct CDR3 sequences listed, almost 3.5% were seen once. Source material: PBMCs. Source of these receptors: a man aged 35-49 years with multiple sclerosis. The CDR3 runs from the conserved cysteine through the conserved F or W. A D gene is named only where the DNA matches it firmly. Size is omitted from some rows. Given values are once, few, many or a class for expanded clones.

clone_size	v_call	j_call	d_call	cdr3_aa	cdr3_nt
few	TRBV29-1	TRBJ1-5	NA	CSVVVNSNQPQHF	TGCAGCGTTGTCGTTAACAGCAATCAGCCCCAGCATTTT
many	TRBV6-5	TRBJ2-7	NA	CASSYFLSYEQYF	TGTGCCAGCAGTTATTTCCTCTCCTACGAGCAGTACTTC
many	TRBV6-5	TRBJ2-2	TRBD2	CASRLTGLAGDTGELFF	TGTGCCAGCAGACTTACGGGACTAGCGGGAGACACCGGGGAGCTGTTTTTT
many	TRBV27	TRBJ1-6	NA	CASSFLGLDTSPLHF	TGTGCCAGCAGCTTTTTGGGGTTGGATACTTCACCCCTCCACTTT
many	TRBV12-3/TRBV12-4	TRBJ1-5	NA	CASSWDVGEPQHF	TGTGCCAGCAGTTGGGACGTGGGGGAGCCCCAGCATTTT
many	TRBV7-9	TRBJ2-7	NA	CASSTGQIFYPYF	TGTGCCAGCAGCACTGGACAAATTTTTTATCCGTACTTC
many	TRBV20-1	TRBJ2-1	TRBD1	CSATRGDSRYNEQFF	TGCAGTGCTACCCGAGGGGACAGCCGATACAATGAGCAGTTCTTC
many	TRBV11-2	TRBJ2-7	NA	CASSLTSEQYF	TGTGCCAGCAGCTTAACCAGCGAGCAGTACTTC
many	TRBV6-5	TRBJ2-1	TRBD2	CASRSSGGSYNEQFF	TGTGCCAGCAGATCTAGCGGGGGCTCCTACAATGAGCAGTTCTTC
NA	TRBV12-3/TRBV12-4	TRBJ1-5	NA	CASSLMGGRGQPQHF	TGTGCCAGCAGTTTGATGGGGGGAAGGGGTCAGCCCCAGCATTTT
many	TRBV3-1	TRBJ2-1	NA	CASSSMDGSGAYNEQFF	TGTGCCAGCAGCAGTATGGACGGGAGTGGTGCCTACAATGAGCAGTTCTTC
many	TRBV5-1	TRBJ1-2	NA	CASPRRAALRDGYTF	TGCGCCAGCCCCCGGCGAGCCGCCCTAAGGGATGGCTACACCTTC
many	TRBV5-6	TRBJ2-7	NA	CASSSPGRQVDFYEQYF	TGTGCCAGCAGCTCCCCGGGTCGACAGGTGGACTTCTACGAGCAGTACTTC
many	TRBV5-1	TRBJ2-5	NA	CASSLERPQETQYF	TGCGCCAGCAGCTTGGAGCGGCCCCAAGAGACCCAGTACTTC
many	TRBV20-1	TRBJ1-5	TRBD1	CSAGTGSNQPQHF	TGCAGTGCCGGGACAGGTTCTAATCAGCCCCAGCATTTT
many	TRBV5-5	TRBJ1-1	TRBD1	CASSVDTTGGTEAFF	TGTGCCAGCAGCGTCGACACCACAGGGGGTACTGAAGCTTTCTTT
many	TRBV27	TRBJ2-7	NA	CASSLMTEYEQYF	TGTGCCAGCAGTCTAATGACGGAATACGAGCAGTACTTC
many	TRBV7-9	TRBJ1-1	NA	CASSSTGPNTEAFF	TGTGCCAGCAGCTCGACAGGCCCAAACACTGAAGCTTTCTTT
many	TRBV4-2	TRBJ2-7	TRBD2	CASSGGLADSYEQYF	TGTGCCAGCAGCGGCGGACTAGCGGACTCCTACGAGCAGTACTTC
many	TRBV5-6	TRBJ2-5	NA	CASSSGSLTGETQYF	TGTGCCAGCAGCTCCGGGAGTCTGACAGGAGAGACCCAGTACTTC
many	TRBV12-3/TRBV12-4	TRBJ1-4	TRBD1	CASSLAGGQGGGKLFF	TGTGCCAGCAGTTTAGCTGGAGGACAGGGAGGCGGAAAACTGTTTTTT
many	TRBV29-1	TRBJ2-1	NA	CSVVSQVPYNEQFF	TGCAGCGTTGTTAGTCAGGTCCCCTACAATGAGCAGTTCTTC
many	TRBV5-1	TRBJ2-1	TRBD1	CASSLLVGQGREQFF	TGCGCCAGCAGCTTGTTAGTGGGACAGGGTAGGGAGCAGTTCTTC
many	TRBV15	TRBJ2-5	NA	CATSRNSGLRETQYF	TGTGCCACCAGCAGAAACAGCGGCTTACGAGAGACCCAGTACTTC
many	TRBV20-1	TRBJ1-1	TRBD1	CSARRDRGTEAFF	TGCAGTGCTAGGAGGGACAGAGGCACTGAAGCTTTCTTT
many	TRBV5-1	TRBJ2-2	TRBD2	CASSVRLAGGAGELFF	TGCGCCAGCAGCGTCAGACTAGCGGGAGGAGCCGGGGAGCTGTTTTTT
NA	TRBV7-8	TRBJ2-2	NA	CASSLKGVHTGELFF	TGTGCCAGCAGCTTAAAAGGGGTTCACACCGGGGAGCTGTTTTTT
NA	TRBV12-3/TRBV12-4	TRBJ2-7	TRBD2	CASSFHPGSRGATYEQYF	TGTGCCAGCAGTTTTCATCCGGGTTCGCGGGGGGCGACCTACGAGCAGTACTTC